Included here is one TCR beta chain sequence, with context. Its antigen is not identified. The CDR3 runs to 15 residues. The V end was cut by 2 bases, the J end by 0 bases, with 10 bases between. From germline, CDR1 is SGHTA and CDR2 FQGNSA. The split of CD4+ cells yielded CD45RA+ naive and CD45RA-negative memory subsets. Libraries were prepared by immunoSEQ multiplex PCR; TCRdb keeps only in-frame clonotypes and omits some of them. The data show some 1 million clones, roughly 70% seen once. This entry comes from a study of shared clonotypes between healthy human individuals. General observations from the study: Clonotypes shared by all four donors outscored non-shared clonotypes in generation probability. In general, naive subsets displayed greater estimated richness than memory subsets did. A small donor pool kept down the genetic and exposure-history diversity that was represented.

This chain links TRBV7-2 with TRBJ1-2; D might be TRBD1 (6 bases). The material sequenced was memory CD4+ T cells sorted from blood. As for subset: CD45RA-negative fraction. This TCR came from a man aged 18 to 30 in good health. CDR3 DNA sequence: TGTGCCAGCAGCTTAATCAGGGGAGCTAACTATGGCTACACCTTC. Amino acids: CASSLIRGANYGYTF.